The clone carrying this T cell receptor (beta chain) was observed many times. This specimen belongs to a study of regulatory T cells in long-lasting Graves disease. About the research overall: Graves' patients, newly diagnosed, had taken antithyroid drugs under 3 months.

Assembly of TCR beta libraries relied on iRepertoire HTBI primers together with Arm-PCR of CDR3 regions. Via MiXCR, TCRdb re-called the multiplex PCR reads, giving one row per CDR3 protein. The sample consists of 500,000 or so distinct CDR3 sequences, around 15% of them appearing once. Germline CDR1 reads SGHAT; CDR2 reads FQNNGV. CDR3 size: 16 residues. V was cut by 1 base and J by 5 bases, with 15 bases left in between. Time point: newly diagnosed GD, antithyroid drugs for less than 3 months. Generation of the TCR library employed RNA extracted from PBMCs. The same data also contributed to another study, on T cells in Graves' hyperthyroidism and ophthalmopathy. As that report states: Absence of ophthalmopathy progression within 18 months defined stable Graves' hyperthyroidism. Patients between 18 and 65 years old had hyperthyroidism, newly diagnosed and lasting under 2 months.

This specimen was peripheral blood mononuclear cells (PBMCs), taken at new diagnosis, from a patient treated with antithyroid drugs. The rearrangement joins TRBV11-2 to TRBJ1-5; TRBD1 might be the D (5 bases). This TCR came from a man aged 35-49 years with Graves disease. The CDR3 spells CASSLGQGGRYQPQHF. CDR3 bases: TGTGCCAGCAGCTTAGGGCAGGGAGGGCGGTATCAGCCCCAGCATTTT.